This is a list of T cell receptor beta chains from one sample in a study of cytomegalovirus exposure and HLA in healthy donors. Sequencing used immunoSEQ multiplex PCR; TCRdb keeps in-frame clones, though not all of them. The sample carries 140,000 to 150,000 clones, approximately 91% recorded once. Material: PBMCs. Source of these receptors: a woman aged 40-49 years in good health and CMV-seronegative. CDR3s include the opening cysteine and the closing phenylalanine or tryptophan. Each record gives: clone size, V gene, J gene, D gene, CDR3 protein, CDR3 DNA. The D gene is left open where the match is weak. Expanded clones are given a class, and other clones once, few, many or no size at all.

.	TRBV4-1	TRBJ2-1	TRBD1	CASSQPRTGSYNEQFF	TGCGCCAGCAGCCAACCTCGGACAGGTAGTTACAATGAGCAGTTCTTC
.	TRBV6-5	TRBJ1-1	.	CASRVGAPQGEAFF	TGTGCCAGCAGGGTGGGGGCACCTCAAGGGGAAGCTTTCTTT
.	TRBV6-5	TRBJ2-1	.	CASSLGGGAIEQFF	TGTGCCAGCAGTTTAGGGGGTGGGGCAATTGAGCAGTTCTTC
.	TRBV14	TRBJ1-3	.	CASSLGVFQISGNTIYF	TGTGCCAGCAGCCTAGGGGTCTTTCAGATTTCTGGAAACACCATATATTTT
.	TRBV7-9	TRBJ2-7	.	CASSGGRAYEQYF	TGTGCCAGCAGCGGCGGCAGGGCCTACGAGCAGTACTTC
.	TRBV16	TRBJ1-1	.	CASSQEYTEAFF	TGTGCCAGCAGCCAAGAGTACACTGAAGCTTTCTTT
.	TRBV11-3	TRBJ2-7	TRBD2	CASSLVAGYEQYF	TGTGCCAGCAGCTTAGTAGCGGGATACGAGCAGTACTTC
.	TRBV7-8	TRBJ2-1	.	CASSLAMGLGAEQFF	TGTGCCAGCAGCTTAGCGATGGGCCTGGGGGCTGAGCAGTTCTTC
.	TRBV5-1	TRBJ1-3	TRBD1	CASAGTGEGNTIYF	TGCGCCAGCGCCGGGACAGGGGAAGGAAACACCATATATTTT
.	TRBV7-2	TRBJ2-3	.	CASTLIQGLTDTQYF	TGTGCCAGCACCCTTATCCAGGGGCTCACAGATACGCAGTATTTT
.	TRBV7-2	TRBJ2-7	TRBD1	CASSPWTGGGYEQYF	TGTGCCAGCAGCCCCTGGACAGGGGGCGGCTACGAGCAGTACTTC
.	TRBV11-2	TRBJ2-7	TRBD1	CASSPTWTGGDEQYF	TGTGCCAGCAGCCCCACCTGGACAGGGGGCGACGAGCAGTACTTC
.	TRBV11-2	TRBJ1-1	.	CASSLSLQGTARVAFF	TGTGCCAGCAGCTTAAGTTTGCAGGGGACCGCTAGAGTGGCTTTCTTT
.	TRBV5-4	TRBJ2-1	TRBD1	CASSLKGQPRFF	TGTGCCAGCAGCTTAAAGGGACAGCCACGGTTCTTC
.	TRBV9	TRBJ1-6	.	CASSVGLINSPLHF	TGTGCCAGCAGCGTCGGACTGATTAATTCACCCCTCCACTTT
.	TRBV6-1	TRBJ1-5	TRBD1	CASSLQGDQPQHF	TGTGCCAGCAGTCTACAGGGGGATCAGCCCCAGCATTTT
once	TRBV7-6	TRBJ1-1	TRBD1	CASSLGQGDSQAFF	TGTGCCAGCAGTCTAGGACAGGGGGATTCTCAAGCTTTCTTT
.	TRBV6-1	TRBJ1-2	.	CASRQGGGYTF	TGTGCCAGCCGCCAAGGGGGTGGCTACACCTTC
.	TRBV27	TRBJ2-7	.	CASSPSGGRSAYEQYF	TGTGCCAGCAGCCCCAGTGGCGGAAGGTCTGCCTACGAGCAGTACTTC
.	TRBV29-1	TRBJ1-2	.	CSVEEGTVNYGYTF	TGCAGCGTTGAAGAGGGTACAGTAAACTATGGCTACACCTTC
.	TRBV13	TRBJ2-2	.	CASSSFWRGTGELFF	TGTGCCAGCAGCTCCTTTTGGCGGGGCACCGGGGAGCTGTTTTTT
.	TRBV7-9	TRBJ1-2	TRBD1	CASSQTGDGGYTF	TGTGCCAGCAGCCAGACAGGGGACGGGGGCTACACCTTC
.	TRBV6-5	TRBJ1-2	.	CASSPDSSSGYTF	TGTGCCAGCAGCCCGGACAGCTCGTCTGGCTACACCTTC
.	TRBV6-6	TRBJ2-7	.	CASSTGSGSYEQYF	TGTGCCAGCAGCACAGGGTCCGGCAGCTACGAGCAGTACTTC
.	TRBV9	TRBJ2-1	.	CASSVLARDNEQFF	TGTGCCAGCAGCGTCCTAGCCCGGGACAATGAGCAGTTCTTC
.	TRBV5-1	TRBJ2-2	.	CASSGQRADTGELFF	TGCGCCAGCAGCGGACAGAGAGCAGACACCGGGGAGCTGTTTTTT
.	TRBV6-1	TRBJ2-5	.	CASHGYHETQYF	TGTGCCAGCCACGGGTATCATGAGACCCAGTACTTC
.	TRBV21-1	TRBJ2-1	.	CASSKNCTGGTSSYNEQFF	TGTGCCAGCAGCAAAAACTGTACGGGAGGGACCTCTTCCTACAATGAGCAGTTCTTC
.	TRBV10-3	TRBJ2-1	.	CAISETLTNNEQFF	TGTGCCATCAGTGAAACACTAACGAACAATGAGCAGTTCTTC
.	TRBV21-1	TRBJ1-5	.	CASRGPDRPLNQPQHF	TGTGCCAGCAGAGGGCCCGACAGGCCACTAAATCAGCCCCAGCATTTT
.	TRBV5-1	TRBJ2-3	TRBD2	CASSGLAGGWNTQYF	TGCGCCAGCAGCGGACTAGCGGGAGGGTGGAATACGCAGTATTTT
.	TRBV4-2	TRBJ2-1	TRBD2	CASSQTTSGHEQFF	TGTGCCAGCAGCCAAACAACTAGCGGTCATGAGCAGTTCTTC
.	TRBV7-9	TRBJ2-7	TRBD1	CASSQTRTGRLDEQYF	TGTGCCAGCAGTCAGACCAGGACAGGAAGGTTGGACGAGCAGTACTTC
once	TRBV5-4	TRBJ2-7	.	CASSSGRGARGLPYF	TGTGCCAGCAGCTCAGGCAGGGGGGCCAGGGGACTCCCTTACTTC
.	TRBV7-9	TRBJ1-1	.	CSSSLFVVNTEAFF	TGTTCCAGCAGCTTATTCGTAGTCAACACTGAAGCTTTCTTT
few	TRBV7-9	TRBJ2-7	TRBD1	CASSLATGGKSYEQYF	TGTGCCAGCAGCTTAGCCACAGGGGGCAAGTCCTACGAGCAGTACTTC
.	TRBV4-3	TRBJ2-2	TRBD2	CASSQDGLAGGPGELFF	TGCGCCAGCAGCCAAGATGGGTTAGCGGGAGGGCCCGGGGAGCTGTTTTTT
few	TRBV14	TRBJ2-7	.	CASSQQRGRLEQYF	TGTGCCAGCAGCCAACAAAGGGGCAGGCTCGAGCAGTACTTC
.	TRBV2	TRBJ2-5	.	CASSERLAYQETQYF	TGTGCCAGCAGTGAACGTCTCGCGTACCAAGAGACCCAGTACTTC
.	TRBV10-3	TRBJ1-5	.	CAISDQTASNQPQHF	TGTGCCATCAGTGACCAGACAGCCAGCAATCAGCCCCAGCATTTT
.	TRBV7-7	TRBJ2-7	.	CASSLGWRDEQYF	TGTGCTAGCAGCTTAGGGTGGAGGGACGAGCAGTACTTC
.	TRBV7-9	TRBJ2-7	.	CSSSSLSGRDSYEQYF	TGTTCCAGCAGCTCACTTTCCGGACGGGACTCCTACGAGCAGTACTTC
.	TRBV6-4	TRBJ1-1	.	CASSADMNTEAFF	TGTGCCAGCAGTGCAGACATGAACACTGAAGCTTTCTTT
.	TRBV13	TRBJ2-3	TRBD2	CASSRPPGRRGTSGRSTDTQYF	TGTGCCAGCAGCCGCCCTCCGGGTCGGAGAGGGACTAGCGGAAGAAGTACAGATACGCAGTATTTT
.	TRBV7-9	TRBJ2-7	.	CASSVPGTAGGNEQYF	TGTGCCAGCAGCGTACCCGGGACTGCGGGTGGGAACGAGCAGTACTTC
.	TRBV10-3	TRBJ2-7	.	CAIRSSSASYEQYF	TGTGCCATCAGATCCTCTAGCGCCTCCTACGAGCAGTACTTC
.	TRBV10-3	TRBJ1-1	.	CAISDPLGGTEAFF	TGTGCCATCAGTGACCCCCTGGGGGGCACTGAAGCTTTCTTT
.	TRBV4-3	TRBJ2-3	TRBD2	CASSQDRGEGPLADTQYF	TGCGCCAGCAGCCAAGATCGGGGGGAGGGCCCCCTCGCAGATACGCAGTATTTT